The 10 T cell receptor beta chains in this list originate from one sample, sequenced in a study of beta chain features in type 1 diabetes. Expressed TCRB transcripts got sequenced, as all isolated RNA was reverse transcribed. Here immunoSEQ multiplex PCR was the method, and the copy in TCRdb shows in-frame clones only, minus some. The sample lists under 250,000 clones, 27% occurring once. Sequences were obtained from central memory CD4+ T cells from blood. These receptor sequences come from a man aged 30 to 45 in good health.

The V and J genes are TRBV7-8 and TRBJ2-3; possible D gene TRBD1, 5 bases. Germline CDR1 is SGHVS and CDR2 is FQNEAQ. The CDR3 runs to 16 residues. Trimming took 4 bases from V and 0 from J, leaving 14 bases between them. As DNA, the CDR3 is TGTGCCAGCAGCTCCAAGGGGCGGTCTAGCACAGATACGCAGTATTTT. Its translation is CASSSKGRSSTDTQYF.

The J gene is TRBJ2-1, the V gene TRBV4-3; a possible D gene is TRBD1 (6 bases). Germline values: CDR1 LGHNA, CDR2 YSLEER. The CDR3 has 14 amino acids. The V end lost 6 bases, the J end lost 4 bases, and 13 bases lay between the germline ends. The CDR3 bases are TGCGCCAGCAGTCAAAGCAGGGGTTACAATGAGCAGTTCTTC. Translated, it gives CASSQSRGYNEQFF.

The CDR3 nucleotides read TGTGCCAGCAGACCTGGGGGGAGCACAGATACGCAGTATTTT. Translated, it gives CASRPGGSTDTQYF. The rearrangement links TRBV5-4 to TRBJ2-3; a possible D gene is TRBD2 (6 bases). V lost 5 bases to trimming and J lost 0 bases, with 10 bases between them. This CDR3 spans 14 amino acids. Germline-derived CDR1 and CDR2 are SGHNT and YYREEE (reference sequence).

This clone was seen more than once but under ten times. The rearrangement links TRBV30 to TRBJ2-5; D is perhaps TRBD2 (5 bases). This CDR3 is 15 amino acids long. Germline CDR1 is GTSNPN and CDR2 is SVGIG (reference sequence). The ends were cut back, 0 bases at V and 4 bases at J, with 15 bases in the middle. CDR3 in DNA: TGTGCCTGGAGTGTACAGCGGTGGCCCCGAGAGACCCAGTACTTC. Translating gives CAWSVQRWPRETQYF.

The chain employs TRBV29-1 and TRBJ2-6; 7 bases are a match to TRBD1. This CDR3 spans 14 amino acids. The germline gives CDR1 SQVTM, CDR2 ANQGSEA. With 6 bases clipped from V and 1 base from J, the junction kept 3 bases outside the gene matches. CDR3 residues: CSVPTGSGANVLTF. In DNA, the CDR3 is TGCAGCGTCCCGACAGGGTCTGGGGCCAACGTCCTGACTTTC.

V and J are TRBV18 and TRBJ1-5; D is ambiguous. The germline gives CDR1 KGHSH, CDR2 LQKENI. The V end lost 3 bases, the J end lost 6 bases, and 9 bases lay between the germline ends. The CDR3 sequence is 13 residues long. As DNA, the CDR3 is TGTGCCAGCTCACCGGGGAGGAGTCAGCCCCAGCATTTT. The encoded protein is CASSPGRSQPQHF.

V is TRBV28 and J is TRBJ2-3; D is unresolved. Trimming took off 6 bases at V and 1 base at J, with 5 bases between the two ends. Germline V CDR1 and CDR2: MDHEN, SYDVKM. The CDR3 totals 12 residues. The CDR3, as DNA: TGTGCCAGCAGCCTCCGCACAGATACGCAGTATTTT. Its translation: CASSLRTDTQYF.

The rearrangement uses TRBV29-1 and TRBJ2-5; D is perhaps TRBD1 (6 bases). Germline V gives CDR1 SQVTM, CDR2 ANQGSEA. Trimming shortened V by 4 bases and J by 11 bases, and 17 bases separated the two germline ends. This CDR3 has 12 residues. CDR3 nucleotide sequence: TGCAGCGTTGGAAATGACAGGACAGATCAGTACTTC. Encoded protein: CSVGNDRTDQYF.

The sample holds a few counts of this clone. The CDR3 DNA reads as TGTGCCTGGAGTGCGACCTCCACCGGGGAGCTGTTTTTT. Protein product: CAWSATSTGELFF. V gene TRBV30 combines with J gene TRBJ2-2; no clear D gene. The V and J ends lost 1 base and 4 bases respectively, with 7 bases between them. The CDR3 contains 13 residues. Germline CDR1 and CDR2: GTSNPN and SVGIG (reference sequence).

The chain recombines TRBV5-5 with TRBJ2-7; D call uncertain. This CDR3 region has 15 residues. From germline, CDR1 is SGHKS and CDR2 YYEKEE (reference sequence). V gave up 0 bases and J gave up 2 bases, with 12 bases separating them. CDR3 region: CASSLALTLAYEQYF. Here the CDR3 DNA reads TGTGCCAGCAGCTTGGCCTTGACTCTTGCCTACGAGCAGTACTTC.